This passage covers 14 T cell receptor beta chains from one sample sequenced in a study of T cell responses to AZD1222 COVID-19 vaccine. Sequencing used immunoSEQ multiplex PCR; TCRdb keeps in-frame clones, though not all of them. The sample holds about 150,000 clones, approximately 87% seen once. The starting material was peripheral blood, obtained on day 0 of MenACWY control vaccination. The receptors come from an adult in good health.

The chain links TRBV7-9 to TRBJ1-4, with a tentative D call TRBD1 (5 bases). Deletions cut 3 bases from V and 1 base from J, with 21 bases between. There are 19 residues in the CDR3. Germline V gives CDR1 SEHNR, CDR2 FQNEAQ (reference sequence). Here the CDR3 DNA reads TGTGCCAGCAGCTTGCCCGGGACTCTCCAATCGGAAACTAATGAAAAACTGTTTTTT. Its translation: CASSLPGTLQSETNEKLFF. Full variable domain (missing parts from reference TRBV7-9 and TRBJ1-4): DTGVSQNPRHKITKRGQNVTFRCDPISEHNRLYWYRQTLGQGPEFLTYFQNEAQLEKSRLLSDRFSAERPKGSFSTLEIQRTEQGDSAMYLCASSLPGTLQSETNEKLFFGSGTQLSVL.

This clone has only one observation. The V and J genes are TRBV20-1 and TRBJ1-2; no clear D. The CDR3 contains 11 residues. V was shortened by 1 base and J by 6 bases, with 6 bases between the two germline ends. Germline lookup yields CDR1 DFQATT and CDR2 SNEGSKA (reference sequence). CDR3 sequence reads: CSARASDGYTF. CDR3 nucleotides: TGCAGTGCTAGAGCCAGTGATGGCTACACCTTC.

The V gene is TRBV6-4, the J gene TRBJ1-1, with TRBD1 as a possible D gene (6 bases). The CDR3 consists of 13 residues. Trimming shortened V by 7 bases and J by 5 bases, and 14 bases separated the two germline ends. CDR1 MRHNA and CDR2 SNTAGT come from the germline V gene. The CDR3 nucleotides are TGTGCCAGCAATAAGGGGGATGGGACTGAAGCTTTCTTT. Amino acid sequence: CASNKGDGTEAFF.

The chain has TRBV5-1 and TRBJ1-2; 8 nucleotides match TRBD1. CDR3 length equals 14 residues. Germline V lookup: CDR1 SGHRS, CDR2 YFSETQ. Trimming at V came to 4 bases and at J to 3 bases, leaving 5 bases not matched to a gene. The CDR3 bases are TGCGCCAGCAGCGGTTTACAGGGGGACTATGGCTACACCTTC. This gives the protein CASSGLQGDYGYTF. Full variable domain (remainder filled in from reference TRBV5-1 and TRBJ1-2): KAGVTQTPRYLIKTRGQQVTLSCSPISGHRSVSWYQQTPGQGLQFLFEYFSETQRNKGNFPGRFSGRQFSNSRSEMNVSTLELGDSALYLCASSGLQGDYGYTFGSGTRLTVV.

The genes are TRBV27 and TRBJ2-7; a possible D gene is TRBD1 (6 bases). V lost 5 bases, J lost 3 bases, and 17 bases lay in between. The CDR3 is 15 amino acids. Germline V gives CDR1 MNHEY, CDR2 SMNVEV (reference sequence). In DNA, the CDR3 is TGTGCCAGCAGTCTAAGGACAGCGAAGGACTACGAGCAGTACTTC. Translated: CASSLRTAKDYEQYF.

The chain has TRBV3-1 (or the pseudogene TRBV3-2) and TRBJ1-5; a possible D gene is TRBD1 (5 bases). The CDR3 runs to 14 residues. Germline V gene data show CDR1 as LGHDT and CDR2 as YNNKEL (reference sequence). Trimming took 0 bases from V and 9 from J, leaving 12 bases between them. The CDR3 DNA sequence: TGTGCCAGCAGCCAAGAGGGCAGGGAGCGGCCCCAGCATTTT. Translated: CASSQEGRERPQHF.

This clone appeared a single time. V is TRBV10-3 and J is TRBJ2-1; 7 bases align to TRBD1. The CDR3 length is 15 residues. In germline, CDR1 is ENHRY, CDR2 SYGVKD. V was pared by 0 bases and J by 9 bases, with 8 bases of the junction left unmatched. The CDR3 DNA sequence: TGTGCCATCAGTGAGTCAGGGGGCGTAAAGGGTGAGCAGTTCTTC. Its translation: CAISESGGVKGEQFF.

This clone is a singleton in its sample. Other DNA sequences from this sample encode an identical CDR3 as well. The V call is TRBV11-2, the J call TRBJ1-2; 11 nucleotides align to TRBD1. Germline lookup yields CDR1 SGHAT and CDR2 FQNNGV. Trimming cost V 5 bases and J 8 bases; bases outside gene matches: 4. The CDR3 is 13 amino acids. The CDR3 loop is CASSPDRGLGYTF. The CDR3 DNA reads TGTGCCAGCAGCCCGGACAGGGGGCTAGGCTACACCTTC. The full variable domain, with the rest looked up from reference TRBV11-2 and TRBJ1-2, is EAGVAQSPRYKIIEKRQSVAFWCNPISGHATLYWYQQILGQGPKLLIQFQNNGVVDDSQLPKDRFSAERLKGVDSTLKIQPAKLEDSAVYLCASSPDRGLGYTFGSGTRLTVV.

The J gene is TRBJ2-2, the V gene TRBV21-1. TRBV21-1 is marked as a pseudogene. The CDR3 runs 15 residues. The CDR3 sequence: CASSRIQTNTGELFF. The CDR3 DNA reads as TGTGCCAGCAGCAGGATTCAGACGAACACCGGGGAGCTGTTTTTT.

The CDR3 spells CASGGGYYEQYF. CDR3 bases: TGTGCCAGCGGTGGAGGCTACTACGAGCAGTACTTC. V gene TRBV9 combines with J gene TRBJ2-7; tentative D call: TRBD2 (5 bases). CDR3 length equals 12 residues. The germline V gene encodes CDR1 SGDLS and CDR2 YYNGEE. With 7 bases removed from V and 3 bases from J, the gap between germline ends came to 11 bases.

The DNA of the CDR3 is TGTGCCAGCAGTACGTCCGGGACCAACTACGAGCAGTACGTC. Its translation: CASSTSGTNYEQYV. V gene TRBV28 combines with J gene TRBJ2-7, with D perhaps TRBD1 or TRBD2 (5 bases each). CDR3 length: 14 amino acids. With 5 bases removed from V and 3 bases from J, the gap between germline ends came to 14 bases. Germline V gene data show CDR1 as MDHEN and CDR2 as SYDVKM.

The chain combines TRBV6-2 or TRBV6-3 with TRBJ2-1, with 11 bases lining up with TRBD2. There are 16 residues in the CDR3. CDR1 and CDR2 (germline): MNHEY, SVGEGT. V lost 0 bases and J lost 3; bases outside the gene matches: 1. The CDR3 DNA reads TGTGCCAGCAGTTACTCCACTAGCGGGAGCTACAATGAGCAGTTCTTC. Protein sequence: CASSYSTSGSYNEQFF.

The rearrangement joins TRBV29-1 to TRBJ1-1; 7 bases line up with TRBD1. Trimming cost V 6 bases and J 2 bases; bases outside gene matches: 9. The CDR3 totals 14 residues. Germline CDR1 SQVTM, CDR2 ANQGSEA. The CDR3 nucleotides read TGCAGCGTCGATAAGACAGGGACAAACACTGAAGCTTTCTTT. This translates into CSVDKTGTNTEAFF. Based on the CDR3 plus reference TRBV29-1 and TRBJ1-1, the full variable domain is SAVISQKPSRDICQRGTSLTIQCQVDSQVTMMFWYRQQPGQSLTLIATANQGSEATYESGFVIDKFPISRPNLTFSTLTVSNMSPEDSSIYLCSVDKTGTNTEAFFGQGTRLTVV.

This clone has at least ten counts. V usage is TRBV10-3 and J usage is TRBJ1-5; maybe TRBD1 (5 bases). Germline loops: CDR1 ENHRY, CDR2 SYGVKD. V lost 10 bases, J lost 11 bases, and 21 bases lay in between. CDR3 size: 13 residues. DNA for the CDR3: TGTGCCACCCTGGGGGGGTCCTCGGAGACCCAGCATTTT. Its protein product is CATLGGSSETQHF.